The 23 T cell receptor beta chains listed next were all sequenced from one sample in a study of CD8+CD57+ T cells in acquired aplastic anemia. Genomic DNA constituted the template upon which TCR beta VDJ and CDR3 profiling was performed. TCRdb fed the reads into MiXCR, producing one record per CDR3 protein. Here the sample spans 200,000 or so distinct CDR3 sequences, less than 65% being singletons. The sequencing input was sorted CD4+, CD8+, or CD8+CD57+ T cells (not recorded which) from PBMCs. These receptors all stem from a human donor with severe aplastic anemia or a healthy control (not recorded which).

The rearrangement links TRBV6-5 to TRBJ1-5; D might be TRBD1 (5 bases). V lost 2 bases and J lost 6, with 11 bases in between. The length of the CDR3 is 14 residues. Germline lookup yields CDR1 MNHEY and CDR2 SVGAGI. CDR3 region: CASSYLLGGQPQHF. CDR3 coding DNA: TGTGCCAGCAGTTACCTTCTCGGGGGTCAGCCCCAGCATTTT.

This clonotype was seen only a few times. V usage is TRBV20-1 and J usage is TRBJ2-5; 12 positions match TRBD2. CDR1 is DFQATT, CDR2 SNEGSKA, per germline (reference sequence). The CDR3 runs to 15 residues. The J segment lost 0 bases and the V segment lost 4 bases, leaving 3 bases of the junction unmatched. DNA of the CDR3: TGCAGTGCTACTGGACTAGCGGGGAACCAAGAGACCCAGTACTTC. This codes for CSATGLAGNQETQYF.

This chain uses TRBV6-5 with TRBJ2-1, with D perhaps matching TRBD1 or TRBD2 (6 bases each). Germline loops: CDR1 MNHEY, CDR2 SVGAGI. This CDR3 is 16 amino acids long. The V end lost 0 bases, the J end lost 5 bases, and 14 bases lay between the germline ends. The CDR3: CASSYSILGGHNEQFF. In DNA form, the CDR3 reads TGTGCCAGCAGTTACTCGATTCTGGGGGGCCACAATGAGCAGTTCTTC.

The rearrangement uses TRBV7-9 and TRBJ1-5; no firm D call. Trimming took 6 bases from V and 0 from J, leaving 12 bases between them. The germline CDR1 and CDR2 sequences are SEHNR and FQNEAQ (reference sequence). This CDR3 spans 15 amino acids. The CDR3 here is CASSSTNISNQPQHF. The CDR3 DNA sequence: TGTGCCAGCAGTTCTACCAATATTAGCAATCAGCCCCAGCATTTT.

As concerns this clonotype: At one end, the junction sequence differs from germline, possibly due to a read error. The chain joins TRBV7-3 to TRBJ1-4, with 10 nucleotides matching TRBD1. CDR1 SGHTA and CDR2 FQGTGA come from the germline V gene. The CDR3 is made up of 11 amino acids. CDR3 sequence (DNA): TGTGCCAGCAGCCCTGGACAGGGGGGGGCTTTT. It codes for CASSPGQGGAF.

This clonotype was found a few times. This may stem from a read error, because a much larger clone lies one nucleotide away. The rearrangement joins TRBV4-1 to TRBJ2-7; D is possibly TRBD1 (5 bases). Germline V CDR1 and CDR2: MGHRA, YSYEKL. This CDR3 is built from 13 residues. CDR3 amino acids: CASSQEGRYERYF. In nucleotides, the CDR3 is TGCGCCAGCAGCCAAGAGGGGCGCTACGAGCGGTACTTC.

The V gene is TRBV20-1, the J gene TRBJ1-6, with 8 bases matching TRBD1. Germline CDR1 is DFQATT and CDR2 is SNEGSKA (reference sequence). The CDR3 sequence is 16 residues long. V trimming: 3 bases; J trimming: 5 bases; junction bases outside the gene matches: 9. CDR3 sequence reads: CSASPPTGDHNSPLHF. Here the CDR3 DNA reads TGCAGTGCTAGCCCCCCGACAGGGGACCATAATTCACCCCTCCACTTT.

This chain joins TRBV10-2 and TRBJ1-2, with a possible D match to TRBD1 (6 bases). Trimming left V 0 bases short and J 6 bases short, with 23 bases between. The germline V gene encodes CDR1 WSHSY and CDR2 SAAADI. The CDR3 covers 18 residues. Here the CDR3 DNA reads TGCGCCAGCAGTGAGTCAGGGGGGAAAACAGCGACATACCATGGCTACACCTTC. Translated, it gives CASSESGGKTATYHGYTF.

The chain employs TRBV20-1 and TRBJ2-1; D is unclear. Germline CDR1 is DFQATT and CDR2 is SNEGSKA (reference sequence). V was pared by 6 bases and J by 2 bases, with 8 bases between. The CDR3 sequence is 12 residues long. The CDR3 reads CSATGTYNEQFF. CDR3 nucleotide sequence: TGCAGTGCAACGGGTACCTACAATGAGCAGTTCTTC.

Comment on this clonotype: One base away lies a much larger clone, so this may be a sequencing read error. The chain couples TRBV25-1 to TRBJ2-7; D may be TRBD1 (6 bases). The CDR3 length is 13 residues. V was clipped by 6 bases and J by 2 bases, with 11 bases between them. In germline, CDR1 is MGHDK, CDR2 SYGVNS. CDR3 protein: CASSRQDTYEQYF. In nucleotides, the CDR3 is TGTGCCAGCAGCCGACAGGATACCTACGAGCAGTACTTC.

As for this clonotype: A much bigger clone sits one base away, suggesting this may be a read error. The chain recombines TRBV25-1 with TRBJ1-1, with 13 bases identical to TRBD2. The assigned J gene may be wrong: the sequence end matches TRBJ2-5 better. This CDR3 comprises 16 residues. Germline V CDR1 and CDR2: MGHDK, SYGVNS. Here the CDR3 DNA reads TGTGCCAGCAGTTTGGGACTAGCGGGGTCCGCAGAGACCCAGTACTTC. Protein product: CASSLGLAGSAETQYF.

The gene calls are TRBV7-9 and TRBJ2-7, with D unresolved. V dropped 2 bases and J dropped 9 bases, with 11 bases sitting between them. Germline CDR1 reads SEHNR; CDR2 reads FQNEAQ (reference sequence). The CDR3 extends over 12 amino acids. This CDR3 reads CASSLPLGGQYF. The CDR3 region has the DNA TGTGCCAGCAGCTTACCGTTGGGCGGGCAGTACTTC.

The DNA for the CDR3 is TGTGCCAGTAGTATTTCGGCCTGGGGGGCCTACGAGCAGTACTTC. Translating gives CASSISAWGAYEQYF. The rearrangement uses TRBV19 and TRBJ2-7; possibly TRBD2 for D (6 bases). The germline V gene has CDR1 LNHDA and CDR2 SQIVND (reference sequence). Trimming took 3 bases from V and 2 from J, leaving 14 bases between them. The CDR3 contains 15 residues.

The table lists this clonotype with a count of one. For the CDR3, the DNA is TGTGCCAGCAGCGGGACAGGGGGAGGCACTGAAGCTTTCTTT. Translated, it gives CASSGTGGGTEAFF. The gene calls are TRBV7-9 and TRBJ1-1; 11 nucleotides align to TRBD1. With 5 bases clipped from V and 4 bases from J, the junction kept 3 bases outside the gene matches. This CDR3 region has 14 residues. The V gene's germline CDR1 is SEHNR and CDR2 FQNEAQ (reference sequence).

The J gene is TRBJ2-1, the V gene TRBV19; TRBD2 matches 10 bases. From germline, CDR1 is LNHDA and CDR2 SQIVND (reference sequence). The CDR3 is 18 amino acids. V was pared by 1 base and J by 9 bases, with 15 bases of the junction left unmatched. CDR3 nucleotide sequence: TGTGCCAGTAGTATAGGGGCTAGCGGGGGAGCGGACCGCGGTGAGCAGTTCTTC. Its translation is CASSIGASGGADRGEQFF.

This clonotype was recorded only once. This chain links TRBV7-2 with TRBJ2-7; D remains unclear. Trimming took off 4 bases at V and 3 bases at J, with 10 bases between the two ends. Germline V gene data show CDR1 as SGHTA and CDR2 as FQGNSA. The CDR3 contains 13 residues. The CDR3 protein is CASSSTNLYEQYF. The DNA for the CDR3 is TGTGCCAGCAGCTCAACGAACCTCTACGAGCAGTACTTC. The full variable domain, with the rest looked up from reference TRBV7-2 and TRBJ2-7, is GAGVSQSPSNKVTEKGKDVELRCDPISGHTALYWYRQSLGQGLEFLIYFQGNSAPDKSGLPSDRFSAERTGGSVSTLTIQRTQQEDSAVYLCASSSTNLYEQYFGPGTRLTVT.

The chain recombines TRBV15 with TRBJ2-1; TRBD1 aligns across 10 bases. Germline lookup yields CDR1 LNHNV and CDR2 YYDKDF (reference sequence). V lost 2 bases to trimming and J lost 5 bases; unmatched junction nucleotides: 9. The CDR3 runs to 17 residues. The CDR3 loop reads CATSRTLGTGANNEQFF. CDR3 in DNA: TGTGCCACCAGCAGAACCCTAGGGACAGGGGCAAACAATGAGCAGTTCTTC.

This sequence joins TRBV7-9 and TRBJ1-1; D gene unclear. V lost 3 bases to trimming and J lost 8 bases, with 10 bases between them. CDR1 is SEHNR, CDR2 FQNEAQ, per germline (reference sequence). The CDR3 extends over 12 amino acids. The DNA of the CDR3 is TGTGCCAGCAGCTTTACTAGCACCGAAGCTTTCTTT. It is translated as CASSFTSTEAFF.

There are many counts of this clonotype. The genes are TRBV5-1 and TRBJ1-6, with TRBD1 identical over 8 bases. The V gene's germline CDR1 is SGHRS and CDR2 YFSETQ. This CDR3 is 16 amino acids long. V was clipped by 0 bases and J by 6 bases; unmatched bases: 5. The CDR3 sequence is CASSLEPTGVNSPLHF. CDR3 nucleotides: TGCGCCAGCAGCTTGGAACCGACAGGGGTTAATTCACCCCTCCACTTT. Drawing the rest from reference TRBV5-1 and TRBJ1-6, the complete variable domain is KAGVTQTPRYLIKTRGQQVTLSCSPISGHRSVSWYQQTPGQGLQFLFEYFSETQRNKGNFPGRFSGRQFSNSRSEMNVSTLELGDSALYLCASSLEPTGVNSPLHFGNGTRLTVT.

This clonotype was detected only a few times. The chain recombines TRBV7-7 with TRBJ2-5; no reliable D call. This CDR3 is built from 13 residues. Per the germline V gene, CDR1 is SSHAT and CDR2 is FNYEAQ (reference sequence). Trimming cost V 0 bases and J 5 bases, with 7 bases left between them. CDR3 sequence reads: CASSLAPQETQYF. The CDR3 coding sequence is TGTGCCAGCAGCTTAGCCCCCCAGGAGACCCAGTACTTC.

About this clonotype itself: No conserved phenylalanine or tryptophan is present at the end of the CDR3, so a read error is the likely explanation. The V and J genes are TRBV19 and TRBJ1-1; D gene ambiguous. The CDR3 has 12 amino acids. CDR1 is LNHDA and CDR2 is SQIVND in the germline V gene (reference sequence). The CDR3 region has the DNA TGTGCCAGTAGGGCCGGGAACACTGAGGCTTTCCTT. It specifies CASRAGNTEAFL.

V and J are TRBV7-9 and TRBJ1-1; D remains ambiguous. The germline gives CDR1 SEHNR, CDR2 FQNEAQ (reference sequence). V lost 4 bases to trimming and J lost 4 bases, with 13 bases between them. The CDR3 has 14 amino acids. This CDR3 is CASSSPKGATEAFF. The CDR3 nucleotides read TGTGCCAGCAGCTCTCCGAAGGGAGCCACTGAAGCTTTCTTT.

CDR3 sequence (DNA): TGTGCCAGCAGCTACCAATACTCAGGCGAGCAGTACTTC. This codes for CASSYQYSGEQYF. The chain recombines TRBV7-9 with TRBJ2-7; D gene ambiguous. V lost 4 bases, J lost 6 bases, and 13 bases lay in between. The CDR3 loop spans 13 amino acids. CDR1 is SEHNR and CDR2 is FQNEAQ in the germline V gene (reference sequence).